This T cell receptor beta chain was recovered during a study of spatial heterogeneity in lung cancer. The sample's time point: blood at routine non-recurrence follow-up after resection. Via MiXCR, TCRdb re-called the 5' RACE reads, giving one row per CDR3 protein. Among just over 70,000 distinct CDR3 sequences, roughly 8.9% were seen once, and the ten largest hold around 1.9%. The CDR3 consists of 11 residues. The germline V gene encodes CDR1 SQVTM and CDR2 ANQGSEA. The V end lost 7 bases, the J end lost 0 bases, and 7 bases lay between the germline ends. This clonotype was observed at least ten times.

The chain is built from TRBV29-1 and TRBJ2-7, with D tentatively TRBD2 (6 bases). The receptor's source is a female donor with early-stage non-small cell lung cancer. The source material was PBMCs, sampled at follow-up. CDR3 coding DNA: TGCAGCGCTAGCGACTCCTACGAGCAGTACTTC. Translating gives CSASDSYEQYF.